This TCR beta chain was sequenced in a study of CD8 T cells in Susac syndrome. Random hexamers were used to reverse transcribe the RNA input (about 0.45 to 1 ug). Using its own MiXCR run on the immunoSEQ multiplex PCR reads, TCRdb lists one record per CDR3 protein. Seen here are approximately 230,000 distinct CDR3 sequences, 93% observed once, and the top ten hold about 0.071%. With 5 bases clipped from V and 1 base from J, the junction kept 4 bases outside the gene matches. The CDR3 extends over 15 amino acids. This TCR derives from a human donor with multiple sclerosis. The specimen was CD4+ T cells from PBMCs. The chain carries TRBV12-3 or TRBV12-4 and TRBJ1-1, with 10 bases identical to TRBD1. CDR3: CASSLTGGGNTEAFF. For the CDR3, the DNA is TGTGCCAGCAGTCTGACAGGGGGCGGGAACACTGAAGCTTTCTTT.